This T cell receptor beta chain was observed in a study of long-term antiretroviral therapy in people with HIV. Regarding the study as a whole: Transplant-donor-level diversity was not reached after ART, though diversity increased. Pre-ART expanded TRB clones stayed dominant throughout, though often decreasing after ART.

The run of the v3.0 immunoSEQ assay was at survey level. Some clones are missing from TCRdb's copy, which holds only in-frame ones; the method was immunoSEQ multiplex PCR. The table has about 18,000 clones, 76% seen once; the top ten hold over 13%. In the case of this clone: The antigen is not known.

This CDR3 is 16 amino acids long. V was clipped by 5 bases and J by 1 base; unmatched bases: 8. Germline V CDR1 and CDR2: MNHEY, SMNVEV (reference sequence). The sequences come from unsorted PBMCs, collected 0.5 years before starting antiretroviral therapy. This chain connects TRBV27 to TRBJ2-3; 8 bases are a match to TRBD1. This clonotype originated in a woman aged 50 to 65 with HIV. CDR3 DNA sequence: TGTGCCAGCAGTCGCACAGGGGGGACGGGCACAGATACGCAGTATTTT. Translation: CASSRTGGTGTDTQYF.